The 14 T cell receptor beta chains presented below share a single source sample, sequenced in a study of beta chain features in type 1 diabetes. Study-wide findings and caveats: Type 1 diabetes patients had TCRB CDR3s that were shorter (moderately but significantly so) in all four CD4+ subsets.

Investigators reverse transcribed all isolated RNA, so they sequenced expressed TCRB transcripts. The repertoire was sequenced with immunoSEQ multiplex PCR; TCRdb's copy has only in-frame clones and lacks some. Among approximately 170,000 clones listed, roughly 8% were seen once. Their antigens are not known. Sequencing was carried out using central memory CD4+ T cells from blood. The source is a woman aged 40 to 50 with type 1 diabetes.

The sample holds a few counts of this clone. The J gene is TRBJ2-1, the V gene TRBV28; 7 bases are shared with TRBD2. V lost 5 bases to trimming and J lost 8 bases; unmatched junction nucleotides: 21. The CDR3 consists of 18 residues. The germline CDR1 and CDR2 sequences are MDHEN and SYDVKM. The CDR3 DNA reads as TGTGCCAGCAGTCCGCTCCCAGGGTCGGCTAGCGGAAGGTATGAGCAGTTCTTC. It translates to CASSPLPGSASGRYEQFF.

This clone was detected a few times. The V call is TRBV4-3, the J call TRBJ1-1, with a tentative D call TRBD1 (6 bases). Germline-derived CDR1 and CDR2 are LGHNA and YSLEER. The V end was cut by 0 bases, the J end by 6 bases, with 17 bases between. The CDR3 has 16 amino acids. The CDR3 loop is CASSQEEGVRSAEAFF. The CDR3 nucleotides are TGCGCCAGCAGCCAAGAAGAGGGGGTCCGGAGCGCTGAAGCTTTCTTT.

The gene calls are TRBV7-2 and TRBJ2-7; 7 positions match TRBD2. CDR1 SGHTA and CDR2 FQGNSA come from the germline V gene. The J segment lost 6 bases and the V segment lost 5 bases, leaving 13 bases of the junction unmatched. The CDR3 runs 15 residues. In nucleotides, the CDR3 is TGTGCCAGCAGCCCCCAGTGGACTAGTTCTCCCGAGCAGTACTTC. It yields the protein CASSPQWTSSPEQYF.

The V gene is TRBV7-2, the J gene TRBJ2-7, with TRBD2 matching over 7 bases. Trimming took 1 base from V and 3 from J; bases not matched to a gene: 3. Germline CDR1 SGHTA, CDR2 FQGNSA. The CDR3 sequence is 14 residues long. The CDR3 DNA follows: TGTGCCAGCAGCTTAGTGCGGACTAGCTACGAGCAGTACTTC. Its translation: CASSLVRTSYEQYF.

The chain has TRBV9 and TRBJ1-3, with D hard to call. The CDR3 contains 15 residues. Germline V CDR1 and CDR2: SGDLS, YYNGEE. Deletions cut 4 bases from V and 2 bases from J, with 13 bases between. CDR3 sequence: CASSPKETPGNTIYF. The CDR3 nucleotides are TGTGCCAGCAGCCCAAAAGAAACTCCTGGAAACACCATATATTTT.

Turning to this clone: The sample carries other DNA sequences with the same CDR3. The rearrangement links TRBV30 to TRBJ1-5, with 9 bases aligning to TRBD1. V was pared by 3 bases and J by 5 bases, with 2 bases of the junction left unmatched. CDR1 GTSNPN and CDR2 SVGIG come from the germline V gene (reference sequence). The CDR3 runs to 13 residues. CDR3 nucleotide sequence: TGTGCCTGGAGCCGACAGGGGGATCAGCCCCAGCATTTT. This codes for CAWSRQGDQPQHF. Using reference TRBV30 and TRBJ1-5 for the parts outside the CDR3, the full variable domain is SQTIHQWPATLVQPVGSPLSLECTVEGTSNPNLYWYRQAAGRGLQLLFYSVGIGQISSEVPQNLSASRPQDRQFILSSKKLLLSDSGFYLCAWSRQGDQPQHFGDGTRLSIL.

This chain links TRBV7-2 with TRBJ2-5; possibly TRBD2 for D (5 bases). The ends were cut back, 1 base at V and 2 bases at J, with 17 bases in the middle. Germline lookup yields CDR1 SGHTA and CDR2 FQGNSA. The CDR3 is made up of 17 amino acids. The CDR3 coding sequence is TGTGCCAGCAGCTTAGTCCGGCAGGAGGTGGGTCAAGAGACCCAGTACTTC. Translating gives CASSLVRQEVGQETQYF.

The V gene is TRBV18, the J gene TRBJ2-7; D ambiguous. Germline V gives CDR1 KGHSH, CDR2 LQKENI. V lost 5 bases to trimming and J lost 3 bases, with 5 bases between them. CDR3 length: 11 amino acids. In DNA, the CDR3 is TGTGCCAGCTCATCTAGCTACGAGCAGTACTTC. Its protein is CASSSSYEQYF.

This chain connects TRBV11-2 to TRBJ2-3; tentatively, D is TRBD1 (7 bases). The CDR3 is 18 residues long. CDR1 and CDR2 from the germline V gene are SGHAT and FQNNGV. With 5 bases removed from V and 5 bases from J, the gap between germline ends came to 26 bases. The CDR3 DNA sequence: TGTGCCAGCAGCCCAGGGGGAGGAGCAGGAGCCTCCGTAGATACGCAGTATTTT. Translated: CASSPGGGAGASVDTQYF.

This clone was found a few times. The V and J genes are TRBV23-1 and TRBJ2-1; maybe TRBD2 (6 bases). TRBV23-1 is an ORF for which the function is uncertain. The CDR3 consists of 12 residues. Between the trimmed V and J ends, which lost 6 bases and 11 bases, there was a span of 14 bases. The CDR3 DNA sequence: TGCGCCAGCAGCCAGGAAGGAGGGAAGCAGTTCTTC. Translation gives CASSQEGGKQFF.

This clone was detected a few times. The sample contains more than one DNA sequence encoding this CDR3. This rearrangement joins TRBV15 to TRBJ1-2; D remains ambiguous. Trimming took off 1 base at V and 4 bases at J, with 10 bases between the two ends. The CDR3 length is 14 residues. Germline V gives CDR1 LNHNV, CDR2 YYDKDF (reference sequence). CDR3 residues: CATSRGGDSYGYTF. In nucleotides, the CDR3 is TGTGCCACCAGCAGAGGGGGAGATTCCTATGGCTACACCTTC.

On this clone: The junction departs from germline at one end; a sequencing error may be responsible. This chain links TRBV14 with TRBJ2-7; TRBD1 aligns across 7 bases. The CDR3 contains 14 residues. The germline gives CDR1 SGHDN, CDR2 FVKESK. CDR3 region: CASSISGTAYGQYF. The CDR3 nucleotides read TGTGCCAGCAGCATCTCCGGGACAGCCTACGGGCAGTACTTC. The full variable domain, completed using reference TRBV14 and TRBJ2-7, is EAGVTQFPSHSVIEKGQTVTLRCDPISGHDNLYWYRRVMGKEIKFLLHFVKESKQDESGMPNNRFLAERTGGTYSTLKVQPAELEDSGVYFCASSISGTAYGQYFGPGTRLTVT.

DNA of the CDR3: TGTGCCAGCAGCTTGCGGGATACTAATTCACCCCTCCACTTT. Translated, it gives CASSLRDTNSPLHF. The rearrangement joins TRBV5-4 to TRBJ1-6, with D unresolved. Germline V gene lookup returns CDR1 SGHNT and CDR2 YYREEE (reference sequence). Deletions cut 1 base from V and 6 bases from J, with 8 bases between. This CDR3 has 14 residues.

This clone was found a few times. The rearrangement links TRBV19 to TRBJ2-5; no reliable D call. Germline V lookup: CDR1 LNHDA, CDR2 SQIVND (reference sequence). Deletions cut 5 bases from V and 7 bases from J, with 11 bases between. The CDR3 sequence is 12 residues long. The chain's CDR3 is CASSSRVGTQYF. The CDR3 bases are TGTGCCAGTAGTTCACGGGTGGGGACCCAGTACTTC.